Sequencing of this T cell receptor (beta chain) was carried out in a study of blood T cell repertoires in COVID-19. Study details: Samples came from the United States, Italy and Spain, spanning acute and convalescent COVID-19. In each case, the material was cDNA or gDNA derived from T cells, B-cell-depleted T cells, or PBMCs.

V was trimmed by 6 bases and J by 0 bases, leaving 12 bases between them. The CDR3 is 15 amino acids. In germline, CDR1 is MNHEY, CDR2 SVGAGI. Researchers sorted participants into cohorts using their self-reported clinical history. How the authors handled the data: How many nucleated cells were present was estimated from reference gene primer amplification. Sequencing was performed with immunoSEQ multiplex PCR; in TCRdb, only in-frame clones are kept and a portion is missing. V and J calls and clone size come straight from that table; D and trimming were deduced from the DNA. The sample has about 250,000 clones, approximately 90% seen once.

The sample consisted of PBMCs or T cells enriched from blood (not recorded which). The J gene is TRBJ2-1, the V gene TRBV6-5; D might be TRBD1 (5 bases). This clonotype originated in a woman between 50 and 59 years old who had recovered from COVID-19. CDR3 coding DNA: TGTGCCAGCAGAACGACAGTGAGCTCCTACAATGAGCAGTTCTTC. This gives the protein CASRTTVSSYNEQFF.